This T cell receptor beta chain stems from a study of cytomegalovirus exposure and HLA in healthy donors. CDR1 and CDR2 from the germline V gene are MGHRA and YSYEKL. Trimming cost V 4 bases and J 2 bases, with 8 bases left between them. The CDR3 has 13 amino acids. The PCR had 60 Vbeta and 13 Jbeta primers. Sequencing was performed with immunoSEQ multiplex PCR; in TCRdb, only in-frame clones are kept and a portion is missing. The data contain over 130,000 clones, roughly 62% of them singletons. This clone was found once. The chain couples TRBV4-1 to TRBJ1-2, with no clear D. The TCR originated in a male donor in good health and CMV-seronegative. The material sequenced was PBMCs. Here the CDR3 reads CASSPRPNYGYTF. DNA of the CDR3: TGCGCCAGCAGCCCTAGACCGAACTATGGCTACACCTTC.